This TCR beta chain appears in the sequencing data of a study of CD8+CD57+ T cells in acquired aplastic anemia. Germline V gene data show CDR1 as DFQATT and CDR2 as SNEGSKA (reference sequence). After removal of 3 bases from V and 3 bases from J, the junction contained 4 bases not matched to a gene. The CDR3 sequence is 14 residues long. TCR beta VDJ combinations and CDR3 sequences were profiled from genomic DNA. Via MiXCR, TCRdb re-called the reads, giving one row per CDR3 protein. The data show 150,000 to 200,000 distinct CDR3 sequences, approximately 60% seen once. The source of this sequence is a human donor in good health. V is TRBV20-1 and J is TRBJ2-2; 7 nucleotides agree with TRBD2. Sample: sorted CD4+, CD8+, or CD8+CD57+ T cells (not recorded which) from PBMCs. The CDR3: CSARYSGDTGELFF. The DNA for the CDR3 is TGCAGTGCTAGGTACAGCGGGGACACCGGGGAGCTGTTTTTT.